A selection of T cell receptor beta chains follows, all from one sample in a study of PD-1 blockade in classical Hodgkin lymphoma. The repertoire was sequenced with immunoSEQ multiplex PCR; TCRdb's copy has only in-frame clones and lacks some. The profile shows around 41,000 clones, about 82% of them singletons. The material was peripheral blood mononuclear cells (PBMCs), obtained at baseline. These receptors all come from a human donor with classical Hodgkin lymphoma. The CDR3 runs from the conserved cysteine through the conserved F or W. D genes are given only for firm matches. The size entry is marked missing in some rows and otherwise reads once, few, many or a size class.

J,size,V,D,DNA,CDR3
TRBJ2-1,.,TRBV6-5,.,TGTGCCAGCAGTTACCAGGGATCGGGCTGGGGTGAGCAGTTCTTC,CASSYQGSGWGEQFF
TRBJ2-5,.,TRBV27,.,TGTGCCAGCAGCCCAAAGTGGCAAGAGACCCAGTACTTC,CASSPKWQETQYF
TRBJ2-3,.,TRBV27,TRBD2,TGTGCCAGCAGTAACCGGGCCCTAGCGGGAGGAATGAGGACGCAGTATTTT,CASSNRALAGGMRTQYF
TRBJ2-1,.,TRBV6-5,TRBD2,TGTGCCAGCGGGCCCCTTAGCGGGGCGCAGTTCTTC,CASGPLSGAQFF
TRBJ2-1,.,TRBV6-5,.,TGTGCCAGCAGATCGCAGGGTAGCTCCTACAATGAGCAGTTCTTC,CASRSQGSSYNEQFF
TRBJ1-5,.,TRBV7-9,TRBD1,TGTGCCAGCAGCTTAGGAGGGGGCAGCAATCAGCCCCAGCATTTT,CASSLGGGSNQPQHF
TRBJ2-1,.,TRBV7-8,.,TGTGCCAGCAGCAACCCAGTGGTGGGGGCGCCTTCCTACAATGAGCAGTTCTTC,CASSNPVVGAPSYNEQFF
TRBJ2-3,.,TRBV5-4,TRBD1,TGTGCCAGCAGCAAAGACAGGGCCCGGACAGATACGCAGTATTTT,CASSKDRARTDTQYF
TRBJ2-1,.,TRBV6-6,TRBD2,TGTGCCAGCAGACGACTAGCGGGACCCAATGAGCAGTTCTTC,CASRRLAGPNEQFF
TRBJ2-3,once,TRBV9,TRBD2,TGTGCCAGCAGCGCGGGACTAACCCTAACCACAGATACGCAGTATTTT,CASSAGLTLTTDTQYF
TRBJ2-3,.,TRBV27,.,TGTGCCAGCAGTTTATATTCTGGCACGCCAGATACGCAGTATTTT,CASSLYSGTPDTQYF
TRBJ2-1,.,TRBV6-5,.,TGTGCCAGCAGCCACGGATTCCAGTGGGATGAGCAGTTCTTC,CASSHGFQWDEQFF
TRBJ2-7,.,TRBV6-6,.,TGTGCCAGCAGTTACGGCGACGGGTACGAGCAGTACTTC,CASSYGDGYEQYF
TRBJ2-3,.,TRBV2,TRBD2,TGTGCCAGCAGTGACCGGACTAGAGATACGCAGTATTTT,CASSDRTRDTQYF
TRBJ1-2,.,TRBV5-1,TRBD1,TGCGCCAGCAGCTTGGTACCAGGGGGAGCTAACTATGGCTACACCTTC,CASSLVPGGANYGYTF
TRBJ2-3,.,TRBV10-3,.,TGTGCCATCGGGCCGGGAGCCCCCACAGATACGCAGTATTTT,CAIGPGAPTDTQYF
TRBJ1-1,.,TRBV5-1,TRBD1,TGCGCCAGCAGCTATGGACAGGGGGCAGGGGCCACTGAAGCTTTCTTT,CASSYGQGAGATEAFF
TRBJ2-7,few,TRBV6-5,.,TGTGCCAGCAGCAACGCCGGGAGATACGAGCAGTACTTC,CASSNAGRYEQYF
TRBJ2-7,.,TRBV7-4,.,TGTGCCAGCGGTTGGAGGACAGCCATCTACGAGCAGTACTTC,CASGWRTAIYEQYF
TRBJ2-1,.,TRBV21-1,.,TGTGCCAGCAGCAACATCACAAGCGGGGTCGCCAACCCGAGGTACAATGAGCAGTTCTTC,CASSNITSGVANPRYNEQFF
TRBJ1-1,.,TRBV6-1,TRBD1,TGTGCCAGCAGTGTCAGGGGGCAGGGCACTGAAGCTTTCTTT,CASSVRGQGTEAFF
TRBJ2-6,.,TRBV28,.,TGTGCCAGCACCACTTCCGGGAGCCTCTCTCGGCCTGGGGCCAACGTCCTGACTTTC,CASTTSGSLSRPGANVLTF
TRBJ2-1,.,TRBV5-4,.,TGTGCCAGCAGCCTAATTAACAATGAGCAGTTCTTC,CASSLINNEQFF
TRBJ2-4,.,TRBV19,TRBD1,TGTGCCAGTAGTATAAACAGGGGGAGAAACATTCAGTACTTC,CASSINRGRNIQYF
TRBJ2-7,.,TRBV13,TRBD1,TGTGCCAGCAGCCCGGGACAGGGGTCCTACGAGCAGTACTTC,CASSPGQGSYEQYF
TRBJ1-2,.,TRBV11-3,.,TGTGCCAGCAGCCCTAGGGGCTCCAGGGGCTTTAACTATGGCTACACCTTC,CASSPRGSRGFNYGYTF
TRBJ1-1,.,TRBV19,.,TGTGCCAGTAACATATTCTGGCAGGATGCAGGTACGAACACTGAAGCTTTCTTT,CASNIFWQDAGTNTEAFF